This TCR beta chain was found in a study of early T cells in non-severe SARS-CoV-2 infection. This clonotype came up many times. The antigen is unknown. Individual cDNA molecules were tagged with unique molecular identifiers, the study reported. TCRdb reprocessed the 5' RACE reads via MiXCR and lists one record per CDR3 protein. The data contain 30,000 or so distinct CDR3 sequences, 5% to 7% of them singletons. Findings of the study overall: Comparison of clonotypes with VDJdb favored anti-spike CD8 responses while missing private and CD4 specificities.

This CDR3 has 15 amino acids. Germline CDR1 is SGHRS and CDR2 is YFSETQ. Trimming took 0 bases from V and 0 from J, leaving 7 bases between them. This chain uses TRBV5-1 with TRBJ1-5, with D possibly matching TRBD1 (6 bases). This receptor was identified in an adult who was a healthcare worker with PCR-confirmed SARS-CoV-2 infection or an uninfected control (not recorded which). Sequenced material: whole blood. CDR3 coding DNA: TGCGCCAGCAGCTTGGAGGGACATAGCAATCAGCCCCAGCATTTT. Residues: CASSLEGHSNQPQHF. The full variable domain, rest sourced from reference TRBV5-1 and TRBJ1-5, is KAGVTQTPRYLIKTRGQQVTLSCSPISGHRSVSWYQQTPGQGLQFLFEYFSETQRNKGNFPGRFSGRQFSNSRSEMNVSTLELGDSALYLCASSLEGHSNQPQHFGDGTRLSIL.